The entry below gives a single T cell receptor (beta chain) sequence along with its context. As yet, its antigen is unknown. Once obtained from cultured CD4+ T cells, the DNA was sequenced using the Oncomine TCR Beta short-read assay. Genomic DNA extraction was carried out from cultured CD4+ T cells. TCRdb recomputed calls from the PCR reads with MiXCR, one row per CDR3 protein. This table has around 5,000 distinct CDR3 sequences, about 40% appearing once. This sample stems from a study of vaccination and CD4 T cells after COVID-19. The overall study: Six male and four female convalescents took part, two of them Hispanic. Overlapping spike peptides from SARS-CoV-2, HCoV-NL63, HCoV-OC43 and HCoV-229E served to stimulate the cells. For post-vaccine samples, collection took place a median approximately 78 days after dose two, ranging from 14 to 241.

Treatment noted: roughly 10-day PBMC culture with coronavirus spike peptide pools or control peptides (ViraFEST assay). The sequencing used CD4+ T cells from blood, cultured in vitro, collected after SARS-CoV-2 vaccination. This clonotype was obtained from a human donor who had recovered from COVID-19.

The CDR3 DNA reads TGTGCCAGCAGCTCCGGGACACCCGCCTACGAGCAGTACTTC. This sequence encodes CASSSGTPAYEQYF. This rearrangement joins TRBV11-2 to TRBJ2-7; the D gene is possibly TRBD1 (6 bases). This CDR3 is 14 amino acids long. Trimming took 4 bases from V and 2 from J, leaving 12 bases between them. Germline CDR1 is SGHAT and CDR2 is FQNNGV.